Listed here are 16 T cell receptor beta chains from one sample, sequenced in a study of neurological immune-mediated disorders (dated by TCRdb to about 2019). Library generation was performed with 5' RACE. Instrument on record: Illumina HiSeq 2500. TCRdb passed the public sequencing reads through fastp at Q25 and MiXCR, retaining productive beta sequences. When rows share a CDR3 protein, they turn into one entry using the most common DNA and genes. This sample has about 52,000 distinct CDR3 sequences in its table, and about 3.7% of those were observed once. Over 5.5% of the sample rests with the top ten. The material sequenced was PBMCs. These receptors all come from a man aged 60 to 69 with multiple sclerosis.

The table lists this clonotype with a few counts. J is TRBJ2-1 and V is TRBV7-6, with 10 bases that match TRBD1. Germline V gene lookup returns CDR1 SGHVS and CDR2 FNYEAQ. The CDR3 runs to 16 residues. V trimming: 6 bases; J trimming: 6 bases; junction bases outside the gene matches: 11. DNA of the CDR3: TGTGCCAGCAGTGACCCCCGGACAGGGGGTTCCAATGAGCAGTTCTTC. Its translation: CASSDPRTGGSNEQFF.

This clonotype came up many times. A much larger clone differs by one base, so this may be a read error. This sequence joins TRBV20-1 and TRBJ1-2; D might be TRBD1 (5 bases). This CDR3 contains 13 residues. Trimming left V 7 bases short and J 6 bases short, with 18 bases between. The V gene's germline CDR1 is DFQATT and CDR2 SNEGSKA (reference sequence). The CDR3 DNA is TGCAGTGACCACCCCGGGACCGAAAATGGCTACACCTTC. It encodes CSDHPGTENGYTF.

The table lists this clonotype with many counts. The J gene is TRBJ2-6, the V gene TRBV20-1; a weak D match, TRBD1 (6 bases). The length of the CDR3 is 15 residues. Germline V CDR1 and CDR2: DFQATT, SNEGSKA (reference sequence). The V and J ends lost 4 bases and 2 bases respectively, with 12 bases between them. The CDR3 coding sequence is TGCAGTGCTAAACAGGGTTTGACTGGGGCCAACGTCCTGACTTTC. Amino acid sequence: CSAKQGLTGANVLTF.

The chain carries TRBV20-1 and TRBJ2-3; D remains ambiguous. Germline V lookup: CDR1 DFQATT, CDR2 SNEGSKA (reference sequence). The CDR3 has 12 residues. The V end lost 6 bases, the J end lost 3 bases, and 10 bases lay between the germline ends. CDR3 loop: CSAPRNTDTQYF. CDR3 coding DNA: TGCAGTGCCCCACGAAATACAGATACGCAGTATTTT.

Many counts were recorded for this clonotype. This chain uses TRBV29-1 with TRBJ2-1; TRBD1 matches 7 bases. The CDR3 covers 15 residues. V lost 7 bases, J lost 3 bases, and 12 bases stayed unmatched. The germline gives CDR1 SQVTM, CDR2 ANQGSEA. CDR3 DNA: TGCAGCGCAAAAGCCCGGGACAGCTACTACAATGAGCAGTTCTTC. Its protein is CSAKARDSYYNEQFF.

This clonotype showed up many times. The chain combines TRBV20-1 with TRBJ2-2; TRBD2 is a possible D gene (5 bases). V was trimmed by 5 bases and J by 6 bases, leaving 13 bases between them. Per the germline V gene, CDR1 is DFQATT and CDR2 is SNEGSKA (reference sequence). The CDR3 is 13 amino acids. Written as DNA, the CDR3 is TGCAGTGCTGGCCGGGGTTCCCCCGGGGAGCTGTTTTTT. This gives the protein CSAGRGSPGELFF.

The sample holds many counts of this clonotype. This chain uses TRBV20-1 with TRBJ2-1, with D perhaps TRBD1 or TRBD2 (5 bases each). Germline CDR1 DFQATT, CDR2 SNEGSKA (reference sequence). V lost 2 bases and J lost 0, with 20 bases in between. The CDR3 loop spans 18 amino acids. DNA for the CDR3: TGCAGTGCTAGACAACTACAACGGGGCGGGCGCTCCTACAATGAGCAGTTCTTC. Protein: CSARQLQRGGRSYNEQFF.

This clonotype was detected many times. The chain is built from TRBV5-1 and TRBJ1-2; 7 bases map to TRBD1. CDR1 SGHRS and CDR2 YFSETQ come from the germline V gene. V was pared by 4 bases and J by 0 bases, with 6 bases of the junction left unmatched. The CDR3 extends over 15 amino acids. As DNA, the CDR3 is TGCGCCAGCAGCCCTGGACAGGTAGCTAACTATGGCTACACCTTC. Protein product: CASSPGQVANYGYTF.

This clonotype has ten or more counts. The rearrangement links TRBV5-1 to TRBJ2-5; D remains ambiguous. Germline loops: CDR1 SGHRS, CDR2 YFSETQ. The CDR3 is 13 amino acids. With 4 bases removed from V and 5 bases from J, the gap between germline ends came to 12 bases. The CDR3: CASSPLSRETQYF. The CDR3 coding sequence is TGCGCCAGCAGCCCTCTTAGTAGGGAGACCCAGTACTTC.

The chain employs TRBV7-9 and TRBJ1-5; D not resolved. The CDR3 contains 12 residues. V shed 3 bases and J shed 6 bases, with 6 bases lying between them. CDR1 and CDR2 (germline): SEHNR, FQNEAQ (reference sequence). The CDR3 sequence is CASSLTSQPQHF. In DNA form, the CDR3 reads TGTGCCAGCAGCTTGACAAGTCAGCCCCAGCATTTT.

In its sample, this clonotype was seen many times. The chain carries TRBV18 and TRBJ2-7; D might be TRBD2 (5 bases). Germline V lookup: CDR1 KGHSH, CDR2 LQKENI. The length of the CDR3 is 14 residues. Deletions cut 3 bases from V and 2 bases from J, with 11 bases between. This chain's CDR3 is CASSPGVQTYEQYF. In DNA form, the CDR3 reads TGTGCCAGCTCACCCGGGGTTCAAACCTACGAGCAGTACTTC.

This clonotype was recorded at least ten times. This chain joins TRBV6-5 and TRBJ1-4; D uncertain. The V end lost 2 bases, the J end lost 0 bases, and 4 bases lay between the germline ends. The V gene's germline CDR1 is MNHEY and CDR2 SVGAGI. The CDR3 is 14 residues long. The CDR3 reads CASSYDTTNEKLFF. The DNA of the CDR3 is TGTGCCAGCAGTTACGATACAACTAATGAAAAACTGTTTTTT.

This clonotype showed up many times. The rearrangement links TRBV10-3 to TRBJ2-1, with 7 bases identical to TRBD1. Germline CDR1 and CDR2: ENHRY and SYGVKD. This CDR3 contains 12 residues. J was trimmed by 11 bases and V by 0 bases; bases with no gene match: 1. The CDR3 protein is CAISESGGQQFF. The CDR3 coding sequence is TGTGCCATCAGTGAGTCAGGGGGCCAGCAGTTCTTC.

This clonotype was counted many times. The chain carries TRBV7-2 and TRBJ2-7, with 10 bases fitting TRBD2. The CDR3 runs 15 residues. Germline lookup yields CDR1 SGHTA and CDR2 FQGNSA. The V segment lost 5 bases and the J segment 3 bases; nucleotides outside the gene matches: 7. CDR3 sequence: CASSLSGRSVYEQYF. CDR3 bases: TGTGCCAGCAGCCTTAGCGGGAGGTCCGTCTACGAGCAGTACTTC.

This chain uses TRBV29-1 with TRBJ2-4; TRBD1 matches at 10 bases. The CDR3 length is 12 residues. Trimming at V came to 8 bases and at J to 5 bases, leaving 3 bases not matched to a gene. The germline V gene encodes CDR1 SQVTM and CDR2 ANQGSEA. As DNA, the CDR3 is TGCAGCTGCGGGACAGGGGAAAACATTCAGTACTTC. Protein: CSCGTGENIQYF.

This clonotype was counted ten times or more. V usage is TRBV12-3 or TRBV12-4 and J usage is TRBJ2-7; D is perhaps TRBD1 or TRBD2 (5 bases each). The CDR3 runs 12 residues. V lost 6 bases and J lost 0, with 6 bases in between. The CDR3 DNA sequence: TGTGCCAGCAGCGGGGCCTCCTACGAGCAGTACTTC. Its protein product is CASSGASYEQYF.